These 5 T cell receptor beta chains were sequenced from one sample in a study of CD8+ T cells in alopecia areata. Following RNA extraction, reverse transcription yielded cDNA that acted as the sequencing template. Here immunoSEQ multiplex PCR was the method, and the copy in TCRdb shows in-frame clones only, minus some. The table lists some 130,000 clones, around 49% of them singletons. This specimen was CD8+ T cells sorted from blood, taken at week 0. These receptors were taken from a human donor with alopecia areata.

This CDR3 reads CAWIGGALYNEQFF. The CDR3 DNA sequence: TGTGCCTGGATTGGTGGTGCCTTATACAATGAGCAGTTCTTC. This chain joins TRBV30 and TRBJ2-1; D ambiguous. The CDR3 sequence is 14 residues long. CDR1 and CDR2 from the germline V gene are GTSNPN and SVGIG (reference sequence). The V end lost 4 bases, the J end lost 4 bases, and 14 bases lay between the germline ends.

This chain joins TRBV27 and TRBJ2-7, with D possibly TRBD2 on 6 matching bases. Trimming shortened V by 0 bases and J by 3 bases, and 12 bases separated the two germline ends. The CDR3 sequence is 15 residues long. Per germline, CDR1 MNHEY and CDR2 SMNVEV (reference sequence). In nucleotides, the CDR3 is TGTGCCAGCAGTTTATCGGGGGACGGGAGCTACGAGCAGTACTTC. It translates to CASSLSGDGSYEQYF.

This clone was seen more than once but under ten times. The rearrangement links TRBV2 to TRBJ2-3, with TRBD2 matching over 10 bases. The CDR3 loop spans 14 amino acids. Per germline, CDR1 SNHLY and CDR2 FYNNEI. With V trimmed by 7 bases and J by 1 base, 2 bases remained unmatched. The CDR3: CASIGLAGTDTQYF. CDR3 DNA sequence: TGTGCCAGCATAGGACTAGCGGGCACAGATACGCAGTATTTT.

The V call is TRBV6-1, the J call TRBJ2-5; D gene unclear. The CDR3 runs to 12 residues. CDR1 and CDR2 (germline): MNHNS, SASEGT. Trimming removed 0 bases at V and 4 bases at J, with 3 bases between. This CDR3 is CASSEAGETQYF. CDR3 DNA sequence: TGTGCCAGCAGTGAAGCGGGAGAGACCCAGTACTTC.

The gene calls are TRBV15 and TRBJ2-1; D is uncertain. The V gene lost 3 bases and the J gene lost 0 bases, with 12 bases spanning the gap. Per the germline V gene, CDR1 is LNHNV and CDR2 is YYDKDF (reference sequence). This CDR3 is 16 amino acids long. CDR3 sequence: CATSSFSSHSYNEQFF. For the CDR3, the DNA is TGTGCCACCAGCAGTTTTTCCAGTCACTCCTACAATGAGCAGTTCTTC.